Presented here are 8 T cell receptor gamma chains from one specimen sequenced in a study of Vδ1+ human thymocytes. Study-wide points: Thymic TRG and TRD repertoires appeared highly polyclonal, with Gaussian CDR3 length distributions.

What these receptors recognize is not known. RNA was extracted from the cells and then reverse transcribed. Multiplex PCR used pooled V-gene forward primers and a constant-region reverse primer to amplify CDR3s. TCRdb redid the clone calls on the multiplex PCR reads with CATT. Of approximately 7,000 gamma-chain clones listed, around 39% are singletons. Sequencing was done on a sample of Vdelta1+ gamma-delta thymocytes from the thymus. Specified subset: FACS-sorted CD3+ TCRalphabeta- TCRVdelta1+ TCRVdelta2- thymocytes. The receptors derive from a boy younger than two who had congenital heart surgery.

The V gene is TRGV5, the J gene TRGJ1 or TRGJ2. The J gene is absent in TCRdb and was assigned here via DNA matching to germline. Germline V CDR1 and CDR2: VINAFY, YDVSNSKD. The CDR3 runs 15 residues. Trimming cost V 4 bases and J 6 bases; bases outside gene matches: 15. Here the CDR3 DNA reads TGTGCCACCTGGGAGAAAAAAGAAGTTCGTTATAAGAAACTCTTT. Translation: CATWEKKEVRYKKLF.

This clone has a handful of counts. One junction end disagrees with the germline gene, perhaps due to a read error. V and J are TRGV4 and TRGJ1 or TRGJ2. The CDR3 is 12 amino acids. The germline V gene encodes CDR1 EGSTGY and CDR2 YDSYTSSV. The CDR3 sequence: CATWNGPSKKLF. Here the CDR3 DNA reads TGTGCCACCTGGAATGGGCCCTCTAAGAAACTCTTT.

This rearrangement joins TRGV3 to TRGJP2. Assignment of the J gene here rests on matching the DNA to germline, because TCRdb gives none. The CDR3 loop spans 17 amino acids. Germline loops: CDR1 VTNTFY, CDR2 YDVSTARD (reference sequence). V shed 6 bases and J 0 bases; nucleotides not matched to a gene: 13. Written as DNA, the CDR3 is TGTGCCACCTGGACAGAAGGAGTCCATAGTAGTGATTGGATCAAGACGTTT. This sequence encodes CATWTEGVHSSDWIKTF.

In this sample, this clone turned up a few times. The rearrangement uses TRGV4 and TRGJ1 or TRGJ2. As TCRdb names no J gene, one was assigned here on the basis of a DNA match to germline. CDR3 length equals 12 residues. Germline values: CDR1 EGSTGY, CDR2 YDSYTSSV. The J segment lost 12 bases and the V segment lost 6 bases, leaving 14 bases of the junction unmatched. This CDR3 reads CATWPKRGGKLF. As DNA, the CDR3 is TGTGCCACCTGGCCAAAAAGGGGCGGGAAACTCTTT.

About this clone: Sequence at one end of the junction differs from germline and may be a read error. The chain recombines TRGV8 with TRGJ1 or TRGJ2. The J gene was missing in TCRdb and was found by matching the end of the DNA to germline. This CDR3 spans 12 amino acids. Germline V gene lookup returns CDR1 VENAVY and CDR2 YDSYNSRV. The CDR3 loop reads CATGDPPHKKLF. The CDR3 DNA follows: TGTGCCACCGGGGATCCCCCACATAAGAAACTCTTT.

Details on this clone: Other DNA variants within this sample encode the same CDR3. The rearrangement links TRGV5 to TRGJ1 or TRGJ2. The CDR3 is 14 residues long. The V and J ends lost 0 bases and 2 bases, in that order; junction bases with no gene match: 4. Germline V gives CDR1 VINAFY, CDR2 YDVSNSKD. The CDR3 DNA reads TGTGCCACCTGGGACAGGCCAGATTATTATAAGAAACTCTTT. Amino acid sequence: CATWDRPDYYKKLF.

The J gene was identified as TRGJ1 or TRGJ2, and no V gene was called. CDR3 length: 11 amino acids. In DNA, the CDR3 is TGTGCCACCTGGGATGATACTGGGAAACTCTTT. Translation gives CATWDDTGKLF.

This clone was seen only a few times. This chain links TRGV5 with TRGJ1 or TRGJ2. Germline V lookup: CDR1 VINAFY, CDR2 YDVSNSKD. The V and J ends lost 0 bases and 12 bases, in that order; junction bases with no gene match: 2. The CDR3 extends over 10 amino acids. CDR3 sequence: CATWDRGKLF. Here the CDR3 DNA reads TGTGCCACCTGGGACAGGGGGAAACTCTTT.